The 5 T cell receptor beta chains in this list originate from one sample, sequenced in a study of shared clonotypes between healthy human individuals. Using immunoSEQ multiplex PCR, the repertoire was profiled, and TCRdb retains in-frame clones only, with some absent. The table lists around 300,000 clones, over 75% of them singletons. Material: memory CD8+ T cells sorted from blood. Regarding subset: CD45RO+ cells pooled with CCR7-negative TemRA cells. These TCRs come from a man aged 18 to 29 in good health.

This chain joins TRBV7-9 and TRBJ2-7; 12 bases fit TRBD1. V shed 5 bases, J shed 4 bases, and the junction held 6 bases outside the gene matches. The CDR3 runs to 15 residues. CDR1 is SEHNR, CDR2 FQNEAQ, per germline (reference sequence). CDR3 nucleotide sequence: TGTGCCAGCAGCACAGGGGACAGGGGGCAATACGAGCAGTACTTC. This gives the protein CASSTGDRGQYEQYF.

As concerns this clone: Relative to the germline gene, one junction end is altered; a read error may explain this. The rearrangement uses TRBV7-7 and TRBJ1-3, with unresolved D. CDR1 is SSHAT and CDR2 is FNYEAQ in the germline V gene (reference sequence). The CDR3 extends over 15 amino acids. The CDR3 DNA sequence: TGTGCTAGCAGCCCCGAAGTGGGGTCTGGAAACACCATATATTTT. Residues: CASSPEVGSGNTIYF.

The rearrangement links TRBV10-3 to TRBJ2-7, with 7 positions matching TRBD1. Germline V gene lookup returns CDR1 ENHRY and CDR2 SYGVKD. This CDR3 contains 14 residues. With 5 bases clipped from V and 3 bases from J, the junction kept 7 bases outside the gene matches. This CDR3 reads CAISTQTGYYEQYF. The CDR3 DNA reads TGTGCCATCAGTACTCAGACAGGGTACTACGAGCAGTACTTC.

This chain joins TRBV30 and TRBJ2-5; D assignment may be TRBD1 or TRBD2 (6 bases each). V was trimmed by 2 bases and J by 5 bases, leaving 12 bases between them. The CDR3 consists of 13 residues. Germline assignment: CDR1 GTSNPN and CDR2 SVGIG (reference sequence). The CDR3 protein is CAWSSGATETQYF. The CDR3 nucleotides read TGTGCCTGGAGTTCGGGGGCAACGGAGACCCAGTACTTC.

The V call is TRBV7-9, the J call TRBJ2-1; the D call may be TRBD1 or TRBD2 (5 bases each). The CDR3 is 14 residues long. The V gene's germline CDR1 is SEHNR and CDR2 FQNEAQ (reference sequence). V lost 7 bases to trimming and J lost 6 bases, with 16 bases between them. The CDR3 sequence is CASIPEGRFNEQFF. CDR3 DNA: TGTGCCAGCATTCCAGAGGGGAGATTCAATGAGCAGTTCTTC.